This T cell receptor beta chain derives from a study of identical twins. Germline lookup yields CDR1 LGHDT and CDR2 YNNKEL (reference sequence). The CDR3 runs 13 residues. Study outcomes and limitations: Within monozygotic twins, out-of-frame TCR alpha sharing was underestimated by the models. Twins' excess sharing was less marked for out-of-frame beta sequences.

Concerning this clonotype itself: Its antigen is not identified. Germline is not matched at one junction end, which may reflect a read error.

Template switching added a universal primer site; cDNA carried unique molecular identifiers. TCRdb reprocessed the 5' RACE reads with MiXCR, giving one entry per CDR3 protein. The sample has approximately 550,000 distinct CDR3 sequences, approximately 20% seen once. This sample also appeared in a second study, on yellow fever vaccine responses in identical twins. As that study records: Twins' vaccine T cell response reportedly seemed partly convergent, partly personalized.

The chain carries TRBV3-1 and TRBJ2-3; D might be TRBD2 (5 bases). Sequencing was carried out using CD4+ T cells sorted from blood. The TCR sequence derives from a woman aged 18-30 years in good health. CDR3 nucleotide sequence: TGTGCCAGCAGCCAAGAGGGAGACCCCCGGAAGGATTTT. It is translated as CASSQEGDPRKDF.